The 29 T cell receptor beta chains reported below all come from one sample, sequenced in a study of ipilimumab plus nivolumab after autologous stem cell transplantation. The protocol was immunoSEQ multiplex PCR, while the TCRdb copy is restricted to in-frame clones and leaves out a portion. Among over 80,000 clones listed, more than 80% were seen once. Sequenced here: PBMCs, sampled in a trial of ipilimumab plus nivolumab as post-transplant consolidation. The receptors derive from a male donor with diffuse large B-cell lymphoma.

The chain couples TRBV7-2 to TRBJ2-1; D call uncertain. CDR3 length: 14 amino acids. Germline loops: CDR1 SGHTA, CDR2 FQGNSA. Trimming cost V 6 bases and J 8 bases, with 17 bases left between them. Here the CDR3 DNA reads TGTGCCAGCAGGCCCCGCGCTTCGGGCTATGAGCAGTTCTTC. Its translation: CASRPRASGYEQFF. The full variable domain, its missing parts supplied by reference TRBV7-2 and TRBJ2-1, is GAGVSQSPSNKVTEKGKDVELRCDPISGHTALYWYRQSLGQGLEFLIYFQGNSAPDKSGLPSDRFSAERTGGSVSTLTIQRTQQEDSAVYLCASRPRASGYEQFFGPGTRLTVL.

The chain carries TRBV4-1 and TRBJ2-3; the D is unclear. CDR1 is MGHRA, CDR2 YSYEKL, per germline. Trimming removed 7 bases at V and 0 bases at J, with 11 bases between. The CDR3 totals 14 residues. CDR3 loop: CASTRVPSTDTQYF. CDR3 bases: TGCGCCAGCACCCGGGTACCTAGCACAGATACGCAGTATTTT.

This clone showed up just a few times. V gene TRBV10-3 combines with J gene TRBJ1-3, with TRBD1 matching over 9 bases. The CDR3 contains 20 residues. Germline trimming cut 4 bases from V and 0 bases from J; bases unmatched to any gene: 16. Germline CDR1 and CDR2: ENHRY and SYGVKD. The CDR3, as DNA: TGTGCCATCAGTGGATCAGGACAGGGGTCCCGCGGTCGCTCTGGAAACACCATATATTTT. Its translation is CAISGSGQGSRGRSGNTIYF.

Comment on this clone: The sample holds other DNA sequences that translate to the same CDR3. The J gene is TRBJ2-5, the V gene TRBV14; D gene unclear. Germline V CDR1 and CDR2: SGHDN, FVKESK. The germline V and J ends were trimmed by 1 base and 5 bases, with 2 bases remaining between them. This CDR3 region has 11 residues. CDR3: CASSQAETQYF. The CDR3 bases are TGTGCCAGCAGCCAAGCTGAGACCCAGTACTTC. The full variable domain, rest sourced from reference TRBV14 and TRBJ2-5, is EAGVTQFPSHSVIEKGQTVTLRCDPISGHDNLYWYRRVMGKEIKFLLHFVKESKQDESGMPNNRFLAERTGGTYSTLKVQPAELEDSGVYFCASSQAETQYFGPGTRLLVL.

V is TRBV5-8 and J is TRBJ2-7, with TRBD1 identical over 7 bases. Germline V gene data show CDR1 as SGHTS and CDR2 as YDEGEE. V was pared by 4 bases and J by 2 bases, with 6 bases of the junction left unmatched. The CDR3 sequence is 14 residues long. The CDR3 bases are TGTGCCAGCAGCATCCGACAGGGTCCCTACGAGCAGTACTTC. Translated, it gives CASSIRQGPYEQYF.

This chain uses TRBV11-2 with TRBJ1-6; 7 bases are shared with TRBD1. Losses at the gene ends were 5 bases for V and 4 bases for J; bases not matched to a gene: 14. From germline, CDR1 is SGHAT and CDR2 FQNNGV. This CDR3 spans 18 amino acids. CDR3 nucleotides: TGTGCCAGCAGCATAAGGGGGACAGCGGGGGCTTATAATTCACCCCTCCACTTT. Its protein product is CASSIRGTAGAYNSPLHF. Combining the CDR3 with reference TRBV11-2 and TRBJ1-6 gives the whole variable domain EAGVAQSPRYKIIEKRQSVAFWCNPISGHATLYWYQQILGQGPKLLIQFQNNGVVDDSQLPKDRFSAERLKGVDSTLKIQPAKLEDSAVYLCASSIRGTAGAYNSPLHFGNGTRLTVT.

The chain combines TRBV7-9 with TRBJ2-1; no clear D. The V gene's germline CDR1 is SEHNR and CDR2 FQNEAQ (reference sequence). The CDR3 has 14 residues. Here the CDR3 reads CAIVDPGRDNEQFF. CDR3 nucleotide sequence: TGTGCAATCGTAGACCCCGGTCGGGACAATGAGCAGTTCTTC.

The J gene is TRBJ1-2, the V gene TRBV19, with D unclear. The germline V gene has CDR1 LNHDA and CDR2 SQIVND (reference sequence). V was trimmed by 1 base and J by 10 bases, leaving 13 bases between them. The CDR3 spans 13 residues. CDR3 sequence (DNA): TGTGCCAGTAGTATAGGCCGGGCCTATCACTACACCTTC. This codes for CASSIGRAYHYTF. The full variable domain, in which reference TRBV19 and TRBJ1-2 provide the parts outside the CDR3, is DGGITQSPKYLFRKEGQNVTLSCEQNLNHDAMYWYRQDPGQGLRLIYYSQIVNDFQKGDIAEGYSVSREKKESFPLTVTSAQKNPTAFYLCASSIGRAYHYTFGSGTRLTVV.

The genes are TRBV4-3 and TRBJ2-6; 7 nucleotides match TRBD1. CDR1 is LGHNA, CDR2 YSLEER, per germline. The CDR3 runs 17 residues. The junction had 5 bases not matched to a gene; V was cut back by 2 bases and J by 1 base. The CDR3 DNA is TGCGCCAGCAGCCAAATTTACAGGGGATCTGGGGCCAACGTCCTGACTTTC. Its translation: CASSQIYRGSGANVLTF.

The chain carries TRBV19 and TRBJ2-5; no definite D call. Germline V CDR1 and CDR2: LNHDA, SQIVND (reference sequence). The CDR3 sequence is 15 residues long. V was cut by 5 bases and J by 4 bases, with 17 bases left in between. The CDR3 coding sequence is TGTGCCAGTAGTCCAGGCACAGCAAATCGAGAGACCCAGTACTTC. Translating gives CASSPGTANRETQYF.

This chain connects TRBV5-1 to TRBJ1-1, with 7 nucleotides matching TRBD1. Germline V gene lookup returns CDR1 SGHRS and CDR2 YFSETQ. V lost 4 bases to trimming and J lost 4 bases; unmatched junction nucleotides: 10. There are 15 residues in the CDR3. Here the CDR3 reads CASSPRQGRGTEAFF. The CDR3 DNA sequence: TGCGCCAGCAGCCCTCGACAGGGAAGGGGCACTGAAGCTTTCTTT.

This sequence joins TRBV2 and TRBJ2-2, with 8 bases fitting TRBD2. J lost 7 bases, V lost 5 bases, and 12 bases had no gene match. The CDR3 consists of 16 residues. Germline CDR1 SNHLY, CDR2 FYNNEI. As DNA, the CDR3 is TGTGCCAGCAGTCCGACTCCGGGGGGGCTTGGCGGGGAGCTGTTTTTT. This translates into CASSPTPGGLGGELFF.

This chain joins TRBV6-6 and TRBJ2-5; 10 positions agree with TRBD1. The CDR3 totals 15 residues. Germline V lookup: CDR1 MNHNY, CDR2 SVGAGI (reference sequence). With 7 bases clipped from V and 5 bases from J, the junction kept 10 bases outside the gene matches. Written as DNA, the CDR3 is TGTGCCAGCACCAGGGACAGGGGTGTGATGGAGACCCAGTACTTC. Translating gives CASTRDRGVMETQYF.

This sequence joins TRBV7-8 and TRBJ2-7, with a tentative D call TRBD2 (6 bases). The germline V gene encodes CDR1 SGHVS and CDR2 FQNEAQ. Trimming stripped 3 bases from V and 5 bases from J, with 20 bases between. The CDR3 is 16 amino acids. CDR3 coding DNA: TGTGCCAGCAGCTTTGGAGGGCGCGCCTCGAGCAACGAGCAGTACTTC. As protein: CASSFGGRASSNEQYF.

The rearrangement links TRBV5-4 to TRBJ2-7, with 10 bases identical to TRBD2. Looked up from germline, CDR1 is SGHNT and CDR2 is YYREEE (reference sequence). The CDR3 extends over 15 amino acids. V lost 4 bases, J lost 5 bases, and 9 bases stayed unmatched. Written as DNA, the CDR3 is TGTGCCAGCAGCCTGGATAGCGGGGGGTTCGACGAGCAGTACTTC. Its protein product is CASSLDSGGFDEQYF.

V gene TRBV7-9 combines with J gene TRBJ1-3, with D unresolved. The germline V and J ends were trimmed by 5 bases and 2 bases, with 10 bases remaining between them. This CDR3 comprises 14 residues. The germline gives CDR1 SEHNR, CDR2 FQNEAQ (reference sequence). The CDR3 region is CASSRTGAGNTIYF. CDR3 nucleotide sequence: TGTGCCAGCAGCCGTACCGGGGCTGGAAACACCATATATTTT.

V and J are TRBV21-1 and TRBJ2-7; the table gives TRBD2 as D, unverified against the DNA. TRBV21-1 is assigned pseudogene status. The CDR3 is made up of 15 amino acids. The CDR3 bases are TGTGCCAGCCTCCCGAGCGGGGGGTCTACCTACGAGCAGTACTTC. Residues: CASLPSGGSTYEQYF.

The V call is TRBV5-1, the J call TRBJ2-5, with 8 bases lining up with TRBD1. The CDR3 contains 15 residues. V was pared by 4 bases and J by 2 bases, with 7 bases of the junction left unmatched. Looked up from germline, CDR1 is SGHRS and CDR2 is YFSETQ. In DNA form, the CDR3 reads TGCGCCAGCAGCCTGTTACAGGGGGTTCAAGAGACCCAGTACTTC. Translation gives CASSLLQGVQETQYF.

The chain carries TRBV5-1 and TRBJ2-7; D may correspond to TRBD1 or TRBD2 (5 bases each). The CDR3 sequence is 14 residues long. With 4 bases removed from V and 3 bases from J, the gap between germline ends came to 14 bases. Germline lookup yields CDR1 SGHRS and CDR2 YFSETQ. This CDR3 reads CASSETGTFYEQYF. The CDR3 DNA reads TGCGCCAGCAGCGAGACCGGGACGTTCTACGAGCAGTACTTC.

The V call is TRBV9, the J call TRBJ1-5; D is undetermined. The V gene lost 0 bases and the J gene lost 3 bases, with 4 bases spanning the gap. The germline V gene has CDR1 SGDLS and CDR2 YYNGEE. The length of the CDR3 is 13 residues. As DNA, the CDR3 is TGTGCCAGCAGCGTAGGGCCCAATCAGCCCCAGCATTTT. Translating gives CASSVGPNQPQHF.

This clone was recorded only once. In nucleotides, the CDR3 is TGCGCCAGCAGTTGGCCTCGGGGGACAGCCACAGATACGCAGTATTTT. This gives the protein CASSWPRGTATDTQYF. The chain combines TRBV5-1 with TRBJ2-3; a possible D gene is TRBD1 (7 bases). Trimming took 5 bases from V and 2 from J, leaving 18 bases between them. Germline CDR1 SGHRS, CDR2 YFSETQ. The CDR3 spans 16 residues.

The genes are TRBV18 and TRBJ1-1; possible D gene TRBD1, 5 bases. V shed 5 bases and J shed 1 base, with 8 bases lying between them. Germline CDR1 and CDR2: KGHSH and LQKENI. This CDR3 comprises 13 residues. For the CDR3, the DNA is TGTGCCAGCTCATTCGACAGGAACACTGAAGCTTTCTTT. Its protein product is CASSFDRNTEAFF. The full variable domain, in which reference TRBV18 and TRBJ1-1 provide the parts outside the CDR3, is NAGVMQNPRHLVRRRGQEARLRCSPMKGHSHVYWYRQLPEEGLKFMVYLQKENIIDESGMPKERFSAEFPKEGPSILRIQQVVRGDSAAYFCASSFDRNTEAFFGQGTRLTVV.

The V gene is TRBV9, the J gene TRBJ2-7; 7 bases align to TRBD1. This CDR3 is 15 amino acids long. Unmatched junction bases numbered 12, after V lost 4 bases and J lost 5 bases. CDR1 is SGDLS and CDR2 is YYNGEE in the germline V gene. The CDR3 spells CASSPRQGYRDEQYF. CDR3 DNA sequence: TGTGCCAGCAGCCCCCGACAGGGATATCGGGACGAGCAGTACTTC.

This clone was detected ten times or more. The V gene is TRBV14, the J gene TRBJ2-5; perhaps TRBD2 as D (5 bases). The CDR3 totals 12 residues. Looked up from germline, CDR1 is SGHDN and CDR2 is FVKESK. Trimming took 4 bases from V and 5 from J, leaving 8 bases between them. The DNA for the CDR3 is TGTGCCAGCAGCCGGACTGTGGAGACCCAGTACTTC. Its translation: CASSRTVETQYF.

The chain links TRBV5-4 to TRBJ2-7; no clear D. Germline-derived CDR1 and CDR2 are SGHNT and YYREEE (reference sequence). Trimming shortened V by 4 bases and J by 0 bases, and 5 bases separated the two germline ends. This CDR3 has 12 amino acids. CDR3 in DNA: TGTGCCAGCAGCCACGACTCCTACGAGCAGTACTTC. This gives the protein CASSHDSYEQYF.

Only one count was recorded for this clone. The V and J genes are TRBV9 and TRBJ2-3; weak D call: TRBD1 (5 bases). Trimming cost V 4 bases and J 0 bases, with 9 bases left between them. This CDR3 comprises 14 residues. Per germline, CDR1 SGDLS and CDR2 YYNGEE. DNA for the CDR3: TGTGCCAGCAGCCTGGACATGAGCACAGATACGCAGTATTTT. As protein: CASSLDMSTDTQYF.

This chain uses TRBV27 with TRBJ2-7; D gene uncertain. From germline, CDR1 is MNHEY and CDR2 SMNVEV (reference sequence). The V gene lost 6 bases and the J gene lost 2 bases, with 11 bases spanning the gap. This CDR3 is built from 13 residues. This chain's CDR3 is CASSSPITYEQYF. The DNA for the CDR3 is TGTGCCAGCAGCTCCCCCATCACCTACGAGCAGTACTTC.

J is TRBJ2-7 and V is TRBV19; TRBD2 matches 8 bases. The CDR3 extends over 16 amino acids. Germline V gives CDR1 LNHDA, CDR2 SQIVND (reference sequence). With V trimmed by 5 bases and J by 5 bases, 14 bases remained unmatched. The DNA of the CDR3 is TGTGCCAGTAGTGGGGAGCCGAGCGGGGGAACGGACGAGCAGTACTTC. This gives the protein CASSGEPSGGTDEQYF. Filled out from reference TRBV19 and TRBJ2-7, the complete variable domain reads DGGITQSPKYLFRKEGQNVTLSCEQNLNHDAMYWYRQDPGQGLRLIYYSQIVNDFQKGDIAEGYSVSREKKESFPLTVTSAQKNPTAFYLCASSGEPSGGTDEQYFGPGTRLTVT.

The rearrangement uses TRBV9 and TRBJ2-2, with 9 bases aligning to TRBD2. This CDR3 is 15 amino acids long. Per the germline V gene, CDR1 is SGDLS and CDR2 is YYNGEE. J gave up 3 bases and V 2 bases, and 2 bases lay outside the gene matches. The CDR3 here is CASSVRLADTGELFF. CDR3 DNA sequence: TGTGCCAGCAGCGTCCGACTAGCGGACACCGGGGAGCTGTTTTTT.